This T cell receptor beta chain was captured by sequencing in a study of blood T cells in healthy people across ages. This clonotype was observed at least ten times. This may arise from a read error, as a much more abundant clone is one base away. The use of a sample-barcoded 5' primer and a J-beta primer mix characterized a second PCR of roughly 6 to 12 cycles. TCRdb reprocessed the 5' RACE reads via MiXCR and lists one record per CDR3 protein. This sample has 750,000 to 950,000 distinct CDR3 sequences; almost 30% occur once, and the top ten carry roughly a tenth. These data also featured in a second study, about T cells of mothers and their children. That source notes: For each mother, over 8 million TCR beta CDR3 reads were obtained, and for each child, around 3.1 million.

The sample taken for sequencing was blood. The clonotype was recovered from a woman in her thirties or forties in good health.

Here the CDR3 reads CASSRVGDTQYF. CDR3 sequence (DNA): TGTGCCAGCAGCCGGGTAGGGGATACGCAGTATTTT. The V gene is TRBV7-3, the J gene TRBJ2-3; D gene ambiguous. V lost 5 bases and J 6 bases, leaving 9 bases between the germline ends. CDR1 SGHTA and CDR2 FQGTGA come from the germline V gene. The CDR3 loop spans 12 amino acids.